Listed below are T cell receptor beta chains from one sample, sequenced in a study of technical replicates of blood from a few donors. Sequencing used immunoSEQ multiplex PCR; TCRdb keeps in-frame clones, though not all of them. Of about 60,000 clones listed, roughly 89% were seen once; the top ten hold about 5%. Sequencing was performed on PBMCs. Every receptor here comes from a human donor in good health. Some clones in this sample may be carry-over from other donors' samples. Each CDR3 is given with its conserved first and last residue. D genes are given only for firm matches. The size field is filled for only some rows; it gives once, few, many or a size class.

j_call	v_call	d_call	clone_size	cdr3_nt	cdr3_aa
TRBJ1-1	TRBV15	.	medium-sized	TGTGCCACCAGCAGAGATAGGGAGGGGAACACTGAAGCTTTCTTT	CATSRDREGNTEAFF
TRBJ2-7	TRBV2	TRBD2	.	TGTGCCAGCAGTGCCGGGACTAGCGGGAGGGGGAGTCCCACCTACGAGCAGTACTTC	CASSAGTSGRGSPTYEQYF
TRBJ1-3	TRBV29-1	TRBD1	few	TGCAGCGCGAAACAGGGGATCGGAAACACCATATATTTT	CSAKQGIGNTIYF
TRBJ2-1	TRBV12-5	.	.	TGTGCTAGTGGCCTCAGGTGGGATGAGCAGTTCTTC	CASGLRWDEQFF
TRBJ2-5	TRBV12-5	.	few	TGTGCTAGTGGTTTGGACTTCCAAGAGACCCAGTACTTC	CASGLDFQETQYF
TRBJ1-2	TRBV16	TRBD1	.	TGTGCCAGCAGCCAAATCCAGGGGGCGCTGGGCTATGGCTACACCTTC	CASSQIQGALGYGYTF
TRBJ2-3	TRBV6-5	TRBD1	.	TGTGCCAGCAGGCGGGACAGGGGACCAGATACGCAGTATTTT	CASRRDRGPDTQYF
TRBJ2-1	TRBV6-1	TRBD2	once	TGTGCCAGCAGTGAAATTCCGAGACTAGCGGTAGAGCAGTTCTTC	CASSEIPRLAVEQFF
TRBJ2-1	TRBV13	.	.	TGTGCCAGCAGCTCAATGACAGCCTCCTACAATGAGCAGTTCTTC	CASSSMTASYNEQFF
TRBJ1-2	TRBV6-1	TRBD1	.	TGTGCCAGCAGTGAACTATCGACAGGGGGCTACGGCTACACCTTC	CASSELSTGGYGYTF
TRBJ1-5	TRBV5-6	.	.	TGTGCCAGCAGCTCGGACAGATATAGCAATCAGCCCCAGCATTTT	CASSSDRYSNQPQHF
TRBJ2-3	TRBV6-5	TRBD2	.	TGTGCCAGCAGCTACACGCCGGAGGGGCGGGGGGATACGCAGTATTTT	CASSYTPEGRGDTQYF
TRBJ2-1	TRBV5-1	.	.	TGCGCCAGCAGCCCTCAACAGGGATATGACAACATCAGGTTCTTC	CASSPQQGYDNIRFF